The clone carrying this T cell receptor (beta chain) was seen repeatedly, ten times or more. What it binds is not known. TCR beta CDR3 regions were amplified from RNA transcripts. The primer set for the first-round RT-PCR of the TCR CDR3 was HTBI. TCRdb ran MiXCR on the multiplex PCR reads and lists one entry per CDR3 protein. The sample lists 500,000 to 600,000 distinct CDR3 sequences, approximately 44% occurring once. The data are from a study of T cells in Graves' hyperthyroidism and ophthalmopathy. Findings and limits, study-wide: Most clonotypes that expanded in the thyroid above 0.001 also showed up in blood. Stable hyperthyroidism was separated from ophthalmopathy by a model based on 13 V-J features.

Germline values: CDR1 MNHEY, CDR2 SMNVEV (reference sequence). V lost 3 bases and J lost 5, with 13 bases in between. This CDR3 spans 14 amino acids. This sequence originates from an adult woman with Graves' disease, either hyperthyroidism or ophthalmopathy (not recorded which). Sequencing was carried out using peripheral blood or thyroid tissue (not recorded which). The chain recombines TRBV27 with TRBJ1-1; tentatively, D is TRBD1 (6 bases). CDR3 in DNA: TGTGCCAGCAGTTTCCGCCAGGGGATAACTGAAGCTTTCTTT. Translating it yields CASSFRQGITEAFF.